This TCR beta chain is from a study of blood T cell repertoires in COVID-19. Turning to the study itself: Collection of acute and convalescent COVID-19 samples took place in the United States, Italy and Spain.

Participant-reported clinical history was the basis for cohort assignment. Donors of Cohort 3 who recovered were those that had two negative PCRs, clearance, or symptom resolution. CDR1 and CDR2 from the germline V gene are MDHEN and SYDVKM. This CDR3 is built from 12 residues. V was pared by 4 bases and J by 10 bases, with 11 bases between. Method: immunoSEQ multiplex PCR; TCRdb's copy keeps in-frame clones and lacks some. The sample lists 170,000 or so clones; about 85% were seen once. The V call is TRBV28, the J call TRBJ2-1, with a tentative D call TRBD1 (5 bases). The sequence came from a man in his forties who had recovered from COVID-19. Material: PBMCs or T cells enriched from blood (not recorded which). The CDR3 nucleotides are TGTGCCAGCAGTTACCTGGGGCAAGAGCAGTTCTTC. Translating it yields CASSYLGQEQFF.